This passage covers 12 T cell receptor beta chains from one sample sequenced in a study of T cell changes during pregnancy in multiple sclerosis. Repertoires were generated with immunoSEQ multiplex PCR, while TCRdb's copy carries only in-frame clones and drops some. The sample contains around 64,000 clones, around nine tenths of which appear only once. The sequenced sample was CD4+ T cells from peripheral blood mononuclear cells, obtained after pregnancy. Every receptor here comes from a female donor with multiple sclerosis, enrolled in a pregnancy study.

This chain uses TRBV28 with TRBJ2-2; possibly TRBD1 for D (5 bases). CDR1 is MDHEN and CDR2 is SYDVKM in the germline V gene. This CDR3 region has 14 residues. Trimming took 7 bases from V and 4 from J, leaving 13 bases between them. The CDR3 region has the DNA TGTGCCAGCATTCCAGGGTTCGGCACCGGGGAGCTGTTTTTT. Translated: CASIPGFGTGELFF.

J is TRBJ1-4 and V is TRBV4-1, with TRBD1 matching 9 bases. The V segment lost 1 base and the J segment 6 bases; nucleotides outside the gene matches: 6. Germline CDR1 reads MGHRA; CDR2 reads YSYEKL. The CDR3 has 16 residues. The CDR3 here is CASSQGRRTGDEKLFF. The CDR3 DNA reads as TGCGCCAGCAGCCAAGGAAGGAGGACAGGGGATGAAAAACTGTTTTTT.

The CDR3 spells CASSPRTGASGEQFF. As DNA, the CDR3 is TGTGCCAGCAGTCCCCGGACAGGGGCCAGTGGTGAGCAGTTCTTC. The J gene is TRBJ2-1, the V gene TRBV28, with 9 bases matching TRBD1. The CDR3 totals 15 residues. From germline, CDR1 is MDHEN and CDR2 SYDVKM. V shed 5 bases and J 9 bases; nucleotides not matched to a gene: 11.

This clone turned up a few times. V usage is TRBV2 and J usage is TRBJ1-1; D is possibly TRBD1 (5 bases). V was pared by 7 bases and J by 1 base, with 13 bases between. CDR3 length: 14 residues. The V gene's germline CDR1 is SNHLY and CDR2 FYNNEI. CDR3 residues: CASKSTGRNTEAFF. CDR3 nucleotides: TGTGCCAGCAAAAGCACAGGCCGGAACACTGAAGCTTTCTTT. The complete variable domain, with remaining parts taken from reference TRBV2 and TRBJ1-1, reads EPEVTQTPSHQVTQMGQEVILRCVPISNHLYFYWYRQILGQKVEFLVSFYNNEISEKSEIFDDQFSVERPDGSNFTLKIRSTKLEDSAMYFCASKSTGRNTEAFFGQGTRLTVV.

The V call is TRBV10-3, the J call TRBJ2-2, with a possible D match to TRBD2 (6 bases). This CDR3 is built from 16 residues. With 1 base removed from V and 4 bases from J, the gap between germline ends came to 13 bases. Per the germline V gene, CDR1 is ENHRY and CDR2 is SYGVKD. CDR3 protein: CAISEWRDLSTGELFF. Here the CDR3 DNA reads TGTGCCATCAGTGAGTGGAGGGACCTTAGCACCGGGGAGCTGTTTTTT.

The V and J genes are TRBV10-3 and TRBJ2-1; 8 bases fit TRBD2. J lost 5 bases, V lost 5 bases, and 11 bases had no gene match. CDR1 and CDR2 (germline): ENHRY, SYGVKD. This CDR3 is built from 16 residues. In DNA form, the CDR3 reads TGTGCCATCAGTAATACTGAACTAGCGGAGAACAATGAGCAGTTCTTC. Protein: CAISNTELAENNEQFF.

The gene calls are TRBV5-1 and TRBJ2-1; 9 positions match TRBD2. The CDR3 totals 14 residues. Losses at the gene ends were 0 bases for V and 9 bases for J; bases not matched to a gene: 4. Germline V gives CDR1 SGHRS, CDR2 YFSETQ. CDR3 residues: CASSLVAGAGEQFF. The CDR3 coding sequence is TGCGCCAGCAGCTTGGTAGCGGGAGCAGGTGAGCAGTTCTTC.

The CDR3 protein is CASSSGQGTTDTQYF. DNA for the CDR3: TGTGCCAGTAGTTCCGGACAGGGGACCACAGATACGCAGTATTTT. The J gene is TRBJ2-3, the V gene TRBV19, with 9 bases fitting TRBD1. The length of the CDR3 is 15 residues. Germline loops: CDR1 LNHDA, CDR2 SQIVND (reference sequence). Trimming at V came to 5 bases and at J to 2 bases, leaving 5 bases not matched to a gene.

The J gene is TRBJ1-1, the V gene TRBV6-1, with D maybe TRBD1 (6 bases). CDR1 is MNHNS, CDR2 SASEGT, per germline. CDR3 length: 17 residues. With 0 bases removed from V and 1 base from J, the gap between germline ends came to 15 bases. CDR3 DNA: TGTGCCAGCAGTGAAGCGCTTGGGACAAACTCGAACACTGAAGCTTTCTTT. This translates into CASSEALGTNSNTEAFF.

The chain recombines TRBV11-2 with TRBJ2-3; D unclear. Germline-derived CDR1 and CDR2 are SGHAT and FQNNGV. Trimming cost V 5 bases and J 2 bases, with 14 bases left between them. CDR3 length equals 15 residues. CDR3 sequence reads: CASSVSASLTDTQYF. The CDR3 DNA follows: TGTGCCAGCAGCGTCAGCGCTTCTCTCACAGATACGCAGTATTTT.

V and J are TRBV18 and TRBJ1-5; D might be TRBD1 (5 bases). CDR3 length: 14 amino acids. V dropped 2 bases and J dropped 7 bases, with 12 bases sitting between them. From germline, CDR1 is KGHSH and CDR2 LQKENI. The CDR3 spells CASSPGQGGQPQHF. The CDR3 DNA reads TGTGCCAGCTCACCAGGGCAGGGTGGCCAGCCCCAGCATTTT.

The chain employs TRBV2 and TRBJ2-3; 8 nucleotides match TRBD1. Germline V gene lookup returns CDR1 SNHLY and CDR2 FYNNEI. This CDR3 has 13 residues. The V segment lost 10 bases and the J segment 5 bases; nucleotides outside the gene matches: 8. The CDR3 here is CAISRGREDTQYF. The CDR3 DNA follows: TGTGCCATTTCCAGGGGGCGAGAAGATACGCAGTATTTT.